This TCR beta chain was recorded in a study of T cells expressing NK-cell markers. In the study overall: In sorted CD3+CD56+NKG2C+, CD3+CD56+NKG2C- and CD3+CD56-NKG2C+ T cells, TCR beta repertoires were obtained. The study sequenced eight donors, seven HCMV-seropositive and one seronegative.

There are 19 residues in the CDR3. Germline values: CDR1 SEHNR, CDR2 FQNEAQ (reference sequence). Concerning this clonotype itself: What it recognizes is unknown.

TCRdb re-called the 5' RACE reads; one entry per CDR3 protein, DNA not given. The sample data list 300,000 to 450,000 distinct CDR3 sequences. Study-level results: These same clonotypes (in a few donors) also led the CD3+CD56-NKG2C+ fraction. Dominant NKG2C+ clonotype frequencies of roughly 1.0-8% of CD8+ T cells were measured in a handful of donors.

Source material: blood T cells: a sorted CD56 or NKG2C T cell subset, CD4+ or CD8+ T cells, or bulk PBMC T cells (not recorded which). The clonotype originates from a man aged 18 to 69 in good health. The chain joins TRBV7-9 to TRBJ1-4; with no DNA, the TCRdb D assignment of TRBD1 cannot be verified. CDR3 region: CASSNQVGNAGTVNEKLFF.